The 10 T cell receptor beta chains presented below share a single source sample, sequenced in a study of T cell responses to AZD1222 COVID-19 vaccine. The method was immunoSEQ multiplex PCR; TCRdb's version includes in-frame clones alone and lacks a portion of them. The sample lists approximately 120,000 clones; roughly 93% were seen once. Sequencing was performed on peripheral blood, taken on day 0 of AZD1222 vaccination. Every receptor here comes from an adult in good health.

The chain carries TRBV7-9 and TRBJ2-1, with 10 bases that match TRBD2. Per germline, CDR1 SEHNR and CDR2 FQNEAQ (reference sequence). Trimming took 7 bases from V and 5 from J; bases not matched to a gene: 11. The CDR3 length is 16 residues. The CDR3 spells CASTSGSYRGNNEQFF. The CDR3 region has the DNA TGTGCCAGCACTAGCGGGAGTTATAGGGGGAACAATGAGCAGTTCTTC.

The CDR3 sequence is CSGPGTRLGANVLTF. CDR3 bases: TGCAGCGGACCTGGGACACGACTCGGGGCCAACGTCCTGACTTTC. The rearrangement links TRBV29-1 to TRBJ2-6; weak D call: TRBD1 (6 bases). This CDR3 is 15 amino acids long. V dropped 7 bases and J dropped 4 bases, with 17 bases sitting between them. Germline CDR1 and CDR2: SQVTM and ANQGSEA.

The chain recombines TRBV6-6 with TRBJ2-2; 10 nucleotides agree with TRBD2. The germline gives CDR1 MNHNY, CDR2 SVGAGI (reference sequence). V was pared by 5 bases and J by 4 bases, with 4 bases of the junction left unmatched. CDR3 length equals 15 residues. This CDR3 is CASSPLAGGTGELFF. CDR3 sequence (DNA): TGTGCCAGCAGTCCTTTAGCGGGAGGCACCGGGGAGCTGTTTTTT.

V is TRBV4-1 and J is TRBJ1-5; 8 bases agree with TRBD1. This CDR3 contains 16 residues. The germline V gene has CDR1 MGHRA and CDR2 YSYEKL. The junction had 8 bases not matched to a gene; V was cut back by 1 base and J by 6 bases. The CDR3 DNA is TGCGCCAGCAGCCAAGTACCAGGGGGCTTTGGTCAGCCCCAGCATTTT. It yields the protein CASSQVPGGFGQPQHF.

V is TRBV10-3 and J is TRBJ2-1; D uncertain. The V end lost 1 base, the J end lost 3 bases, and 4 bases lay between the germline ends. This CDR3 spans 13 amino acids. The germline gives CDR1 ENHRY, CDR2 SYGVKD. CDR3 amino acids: CAISEYRYNEQFF. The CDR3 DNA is TGTGCCATCAGTGAGTATCGCTACAATGAGCAGTTCTTC.

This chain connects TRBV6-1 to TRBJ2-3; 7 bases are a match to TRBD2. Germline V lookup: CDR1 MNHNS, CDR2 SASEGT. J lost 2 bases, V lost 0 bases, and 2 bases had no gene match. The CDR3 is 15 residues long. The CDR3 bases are TGTGCCAGCAGTGAAGCGGGAGGGGCCACAGATACGCAGTATTTT. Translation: CASSEAGGATDTQYF.

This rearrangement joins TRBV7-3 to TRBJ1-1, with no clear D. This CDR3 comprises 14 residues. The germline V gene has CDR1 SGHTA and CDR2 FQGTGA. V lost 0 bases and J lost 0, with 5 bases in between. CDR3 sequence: CASSLTPMNTEAFF. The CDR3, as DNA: TGTGCCAGCAGCTTAACCCCAATGAACACTGAAGCTTTCTTT.

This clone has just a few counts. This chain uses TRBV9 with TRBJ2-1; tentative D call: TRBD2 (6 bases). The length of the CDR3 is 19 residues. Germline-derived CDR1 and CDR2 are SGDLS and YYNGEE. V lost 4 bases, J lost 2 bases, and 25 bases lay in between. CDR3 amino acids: CASSPPVRMVGRPYNEQFF. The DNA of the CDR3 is TGTGCCAGCAGCCCCCCTGTGAGGATGGTCGGGAGACCCTACAATGAGCAGTTCTTC. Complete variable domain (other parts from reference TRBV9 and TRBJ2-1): DSGVTQTPKHLITATGQRVTLRCSPRSGDLSVYWYQQSLDQGLQFLIQYYNGEERAKGNILERFSAQQFPDLHSELNLSSLELGDSALYFCASSPPVRMVGRPYNEQFFGPGTRLTVL.

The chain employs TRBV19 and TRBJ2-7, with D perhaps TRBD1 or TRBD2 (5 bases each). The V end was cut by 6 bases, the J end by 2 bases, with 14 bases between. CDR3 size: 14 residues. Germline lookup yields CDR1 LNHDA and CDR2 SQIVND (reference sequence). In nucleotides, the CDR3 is TGTGCCAGTAGCACCGGGACCGTAACCTACGAGCAGTACTTC. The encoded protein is CASSTGTVTYEQYF. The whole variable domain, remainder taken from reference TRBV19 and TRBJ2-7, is DGGITQSPKYLFRKEGQNVTLSCEQNLNHDAMYWYRQDPGQGLRLIYYSQIVNDFQKGDIAEGYSVSREKKESFPLTVTSAQKNPTAFYLCASSTGTVTYEQYFGPGTRLTVT.

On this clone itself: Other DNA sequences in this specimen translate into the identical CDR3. This CDR3 reads CASSIPGVDTEAFF. The CDR3, as DNA: TGTGCCAGTAGTATCCCCGGGGTGGACACTGAAGCTTTCTTT. The chain carries TRBV19 and TRBJ1-1; D uncertain. The CDR3 totals 14 residues. Per the germline V gene, CDR1 is LNHDA and CDR2 is SQIVND (reference sequence). Trimming took 3 bases from V and 3 from J, leaving 11 bases between them.